This T cell receptor (beta chain) was recorded in a study of a mutant IDH1 vaccine in newly diagnosed glioma. Study-level information: Radiotherapy, temozolomide, or both had been given previously, and both were given to most.

The sample's time point: baseline, week 1 (first vaccination visit). Treatment of the sample: pre-vaccination baseline after standard-of-care therapy. General study findings and limits: It was about 92% of patients that developed vaccine-induced immune responses. Top-clonotype changes in peripheral T cells seemed unrelated to pseudoprogression.

Comments on this clone: Its antigen is not known.

Germline lookup yields CDR1 SEHNR and CDR2 FQNEAQ (reference sequence). The CDR3 sequence is 15 residues long. Trimming removed 2 bases from V and 3 bases from J, with 12 bases in between. Assay: immunoSEQ multiplex PCR; the TCRdb copy retains only in-frame clones and omits some. Of approximately 36,000 clones listed, just under 95% were seen once; the top ten hold 15% to 20%. This clonotype was sampled from a man aged 18 to 30 with glioma. The sample in question was PBMCs, obtained from a glioma patient treated with radiotherapy, temozolomide or both. This rearrangement joins TRBV7-9 to TRBJ2-3, with D hard to call. The DNA for the CDR3 is TGTGCCAGCAGCTTAAGGGCCCAGAATACAGATACGCAGTATTTT. It is translated as CASSLRAQNTDTQYF.